The TCR beta chain described here comes from a study of T-cell reconstitution after alpha-beta-depleted transplantation in children. Trimming shortened V by 2 bases and J by 2 bases, and 10 bases separated the two germline ends. There are 15 residues in the CDR3. Per germline, CDR1 SGHTA and CDR2 FQGTGA. For TCRbeta, the library was prepared with unique molecular identifiers. TCRdb reprocessed the PCR reads with MiXCR, giving one entry per CDR3 protein. Of about 230,000 distinct CDR3 sequences in the sample, about 9.6% are singletons; the top ten hold 5% to 5.5%. The sequence was obtained from a human donor who donated a stem cell graft to a child with SCID. This chain connects TRBV7-3 to TRBJ2-1; D ambiguous. The sample consisted of PBMCs from the stem cell graft donor, taken from the stem cell graft. The CDR3 DNA reads TGTGCCAGCAGCTTATCAGTGAGCACCTACAATGAGCAGTTCTTC. Amino acids: CASSLSVSTYNEQFF.